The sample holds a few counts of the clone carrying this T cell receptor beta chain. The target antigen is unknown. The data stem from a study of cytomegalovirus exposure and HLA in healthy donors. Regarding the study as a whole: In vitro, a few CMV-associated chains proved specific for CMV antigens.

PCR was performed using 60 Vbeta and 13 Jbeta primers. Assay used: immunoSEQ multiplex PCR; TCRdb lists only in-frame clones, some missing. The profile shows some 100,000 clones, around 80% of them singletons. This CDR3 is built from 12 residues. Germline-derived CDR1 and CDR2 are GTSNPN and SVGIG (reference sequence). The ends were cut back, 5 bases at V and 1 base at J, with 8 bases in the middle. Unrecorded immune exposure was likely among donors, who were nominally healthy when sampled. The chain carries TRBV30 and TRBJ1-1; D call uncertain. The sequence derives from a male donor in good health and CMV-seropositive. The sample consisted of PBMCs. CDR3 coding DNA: TGTGCCTGGCGGAGAACGAACACTGAAGCTTTCTTT. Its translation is CAWRRTNTEAFF.